This T cell receptor (beta chain) was identified during a study of blood T cells in healthy people across ages. The CDR3 contains 15 residues. Trimming pared 2 bases from V and 3 bases from J, leaving 13 bases between. Germline V gene lookup returns CDR1 SGHTA and CDR2 FQGTGA. Only one count was recorded for this clonotype. Alongside a J-beta primer mix, a sample-barcoded 5' primer served in a second PCR lasting roughly 7 to 11 cycles. Per sample, CDR3-containing paired-end reads numbered at least 3 million. One entry per CDR3 protein results from TCRdb running MiXCR on the 5' RACE reads. The sample lists just under 900,000 distinct CDR3 sequences, about 28% occurring once. Per-sample yields of isolated PBMCs were at least 6 million.

The chain joins TRBV7-3 to TRBJ1-2, with D perhaps matching TRBD1 (6 bases). This clonotype originated in a woman at least 80 years old in good health. The sample was blood. The CDR3: CASSLSGAEDYGYTF. As DNA, the CDR3 is TGTGCCAGCAGCTTATCGGGGGCCGAAGACTATGGCTACACCTTC. Complete variable domain (other parts from reference TRBV7-3 and TRBJ1-2): GAGVSQTPSNKVTEKGKYVELRCDPISGHTALYWYRQSLGQGPEFLIYFQGTGAADDSGLPNDRFFAVRPEGSVSTLKIQRTERGDSAVYLCASSLSGAEDYGYTFGSGTRLTVV.